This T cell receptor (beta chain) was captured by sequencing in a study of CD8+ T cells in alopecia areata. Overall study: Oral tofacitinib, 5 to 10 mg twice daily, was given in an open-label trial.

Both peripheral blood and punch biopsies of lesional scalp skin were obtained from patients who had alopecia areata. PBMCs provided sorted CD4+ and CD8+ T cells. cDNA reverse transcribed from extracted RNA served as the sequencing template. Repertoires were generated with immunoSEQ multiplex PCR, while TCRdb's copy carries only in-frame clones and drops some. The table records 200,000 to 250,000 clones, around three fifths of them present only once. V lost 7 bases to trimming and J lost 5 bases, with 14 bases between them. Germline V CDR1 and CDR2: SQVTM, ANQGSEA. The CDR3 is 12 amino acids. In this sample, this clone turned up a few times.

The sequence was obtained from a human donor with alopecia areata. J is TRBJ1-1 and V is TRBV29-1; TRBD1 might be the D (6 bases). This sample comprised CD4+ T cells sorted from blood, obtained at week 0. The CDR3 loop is CSAWQGNTEAFF. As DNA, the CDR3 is TGCAGCGCCTGGCAGGGGAATACTGAAGCTTTCTTT.